A single sample is the source of the 13 T cell receptor beta chains below, sequenced in a study of beta chain features in type 1 diabetes. Expressed TCRB transcripts were sequenced because the isolated RNA had all been reverse transcribed beforehand. The assay was immunoSEQ multiplex PCR, and TCRdb's table has in-frame clones only and misses some. Seen here are around 160,000 clones, around 51% observed once, and the top ten hold 0.35% to 0.45%. Sequenced sample: Tregs from blood. Source of these receptors: a man aged 18 to 35 in good health.

This chain connects TRBV28 to TRBJ2-1; the match to TRBD2 covers 9 bases. This CDR3 has 15 residues. V lost 6 bases and J lost 5; bases outside the gene matches: 8. CDR1 and CDR2 from the germline V gene are MDHEN and SYDVKM. CDR3 amino acids: CASRLAGVFDNEQFF. CDR3 bases: TGTGCCAGCAGGTTAGCGGGAGTCTTTGACAATGAGCAGTTCTTC. Full variable domain (missing parts from reference TRBV28 and TRBJ2-1): DVKVTQSSRYLVKRTGEKVFLECVQDMDHENMFWYRQDPGLGLRLIYFSYDVKMKEKGDIPEGYSVSREKKERFSLILESASTNQTSMYLCASRLAGVFDNEQFFGPGTRLTVL.

This chain uses TRBV5-4 with TRBJ1-2; 8 nucleotides match TRBD1. Trimming took 6 bases from V and 8 from J; bases not matched to a gene: 15. There are 15 residues in the CDR3. Germline V lookup: CDR1 SGHNT, CDR2 YYREEE (reference sequence). In DNA, the CDR3 is TGTGCCAGCAACTTACAGGGGGGCGGGCTGGAGGGCTACACCTTC. Translated: CASNLQGGGLEGYTF.

The J gene is TRBJ2-3, the V gene TRBV16; maybe TRBD1 (6 bases). The CDR3 runs 15 residues. From germline, CDR1 is KGHSY and CDR2 FQNENV. V gave up 5 bases and J gave up 6 bases, with 18 bases separating them. Here the CDR3 DNA reads TGTGCCAGCAGCACGAACAGGGAACCCACGGATACGCAGTATTTT. It translates to CASSTNREPTDTQYF. The full variable domain, its missing parts supplied by reference TRBV16 and TRBJ2-3, is GEEVAQTPKHLVRGEGQKAKLYCAPIKGHSYVFWYQQVLKNEFKFLISFQNENVFDETGMPKERFSAKCLPNSPCSLEIQATKLEDSAVYFCASSTNREPTDTQYFGPGTRLTVL.

J is TRBJ2-3 and V is TRBV5-1, with 7 bases that match TRBD2. V lost 5 bases, J lost 0 bases, and 3 bases stayed unmatched. CDR1 is SGHRS and CDR2 is YFSETQ in the germline V gene. The CDR3 covers 14 residues. The CDR3 DNA reads TGCGCCAGCAGTGCGGGAGCCAGCACAGATACGCAGTATTTT. Amino acids: CASSAGASTDTQYF. Variable domain in full (rest from reference TRBV5-1 and TRBJ2-3): KAGVTQTPRYLIKTRGQQVTLSCSPISGHRSVSWYQQTPGQGLQFLFEYFSETQRNKGNFPGRFSGRQFSNSRSEMNVSTLELGDSALYLCASSAGASTDTQYFGPGTRLTVL.

The chain has TRBV5-4 and TRBJ2-2; 7 nucleotides line up with TRBD2. The CDR3 totals 16 residues. The V and J ends lost 0 bases and 4 bases, in that order; junction bases with no gene match: 6. Germline CDR1 reads SGHNT; CDR2 reads YYREEE (reference sequence). The CDR3 here is CASSLGGSAVTGELFF. CDR3 bases: TGTGCCAGCAGCTTGGGCGGGAGCGCGGTCACCGGGGAGCTGTTTTTT.

The gene calls are TRBV5-1 and TRBJ1-1; no clear D gene. V gave up 4 bases and J gave up 1 base, with 8 bases separating them. Germline CDR1 reads SGHRS; CDR2 reads YFSETQ. CDR3 length equals 13 residues. The CDR3 nucleotides read TGCGCCAGCAGCCTCAACAGGAACACTGAAGCTTTCTTT. Translating it yields CASSLNRNTEAFF.

This clone was counted a few times. The V gene is TRBV6-5, the J gene TRBJ2-1, with 12 nucleotides matching TRBD2. The CDR3 is 15 residues long. V trimming: 2 bases; J trimming: 12 bases; junction bases outside the gene matches: 8. Germline assignment: CDR1 MNHEY and CDR2 SVGAGI. The CDR3, as DNA: TGTGCCAGCAGTTACGAAGCTAGCGGGAGGGGGTGGCAGTTCTTC. Translated: CASSYEASGRGWQFF.

This chain uses TRBV5-4 with TRBJ1-1, with 9 bases identical to TRBD1. CDR3 length: 15 amino acids. V lost 4 bases to trimming and J lost 3 bases; unmatched junction nucleotides: 7. Looked up from germline, CDR1 is SGHNT and CDR2 is YYREEE (reference sequence). CDR3 protein: CASSGKTGGDTEAFF. The CDR3 DNA reads TGTGCCAGCAGCGGGAAGACAGGGGGGGACACTGAAGCTTTCTTT.

The chain recombines TRBV20-1 with TRBJ2-7, with a weak D call TRBD1 (5 bases). The CDR3 contains 11 residues. The V gene lost 0 bases and the J gene lost 6 bases, with 6 bases spanning the gap. Germline V gene data show CDR1 as DFQATT and CDR2 as SNEGSKA (reference sequence). CDR3 loop: CSARDQGEQYF. The DNA of the CDR3 is TGCAGTGCTAGAGACCAGGGCGAGCAGTACTTC.

This rearrangement joins TRBV5-1 to TRBJ2-5, with 7 nucleotides matching TRBD2. This CDR3 region has 13 residues. The trim removed 4 bases at V and 2 bases at J, leaving 2 bases unmatched. Germline assignment: CDR1 SGHRS and CDR2 YFSETQ. The CDR3 DNA reads TGCGCCAGCAGCGGCGGGGGACAAGAGACCCAGTACTTC. Amino acids: CASSGGGQETQYF.

The chain couples TRBV15 to TRBJ1-1; maybe TRBD1 (5 bases). V dropped 1 base and J dropped 1 base, with 10 bases sitting between them. This CDR3 region has 15 residues. The germline V gene has CDR1 LNHNV and CDR2 YYDKDF (reference sequence). The CDR3 here is CATSRVRGWNTEAFF. The CDR3 region has the DNA TGTGCCACCAGCAGAGTGCGGGGCTGGAACACTGAAGCTTTCTTT.

This chain joins TRBV6-5 and TRBJ2-3; 7 positions agree with TRBD1. Germline loops: CDR1 MNHEY, CDR2 SVGAGI. This CDR3 region has 14 residues. Trimming removed 5 bases from V and 2 bases from J; junction bases left unmatched: 4. CDR3 bases: TGTGCCAGCAGTCCGGGACAGCCCACAGATACGCAGTATTTT. Protein product: CASSPGQPTDTQYF.

This clone was picked up a small number of times. V and J are TRBV6-1 and TRBJ1-2; possible D gene TRBD1, 6 bases. In germline, CDR1 is MNHNS, CDR2 SASEGT. This CDR3 is built from 13 residues. The germline V and J ends were trimmed by 7 bases and 5 bases, with 14 bases remaining between them. The CDR3 is CASKGGQPYGYTF. DNA of the CDR3: TGTGCCAGCAAGGGTGGACAGCCTTATGGCTACACCTTC.